A selection of T cell receptor beta chains follows, all from one sample in a study of OX40 agonist ivuxolimab in advanced cancers. The method was immunoSEQ multiplex PCR; TCRdb's version includes in-frame clones alone and lacks a portion of them. The sample has tens of thousands of clones, approximately 88% seen once. The source was CD4+ or CD8+ T cells sorted from blood, collected in a trial of the OX40 agonist ivuxolimab. These receptors were collected from an adult with an advanced solid tumor such as melanoma, head and neck, liver or kidney cancer. Each CDR3 is given with its conserved first and last residue. A D gene is named only where the DNA matches it firmly. Where a row states a size, it is once, few, many or the class of an expanded clone; other rows omit it.

>-|-|TRBV10-3|TRBJ1-4
CATGNGRRQDNEKLFF
TGTGCCACCGGAAATGGACGGAGGCAAGATAATGAAAAACTGTTTTTT
>-|TRBD1|TRBV7-9|TRBJ1-1
CASSPRDRSSMNTEAFF
TGTGCCAGCAGCCCCCGGGACAGGTCCTCGATGAACACTGAAGCTTTCTTT
>-|-|TRBV28|TRBJ2-5
CASSPDQGFEETQYF
TGTGCCAGCAGTCCCGATCAGGGGTTCGAGGAGACCCAGTACTTC
>few|-|TRBV6-6|TRBJ1-3
CASSYGQFGNTIYF
TGTGCCAGCAGTTACGGGCAGTTTGGAAACACCATATATTTT
>few|TRBD2|TRBV28|TRBJ2-1
CASTLAGGGNEQFF
TGTGCCAGCACCCTAGCGGGAGGTGGTAATGAGCAGTTCTTC
>-|TRBD1|TRBV7-9|TRBJ2-1
CASSARDRSIEQFF
TGTGCCAGCAGCGCCCGGGACAGGTCGATTGAGCAGTTCTTC
>-|-|TRBV6-1|TRBJ1-1
CASSEGRGLGTEAFF
TGTGCCAGCAGTGAAGGCAGGGGATTGGGCACTGAAGCTTTCTTT
>medium-sized|-|TRBV4-1|TRBJ1-2
CASSLGTIGSLNYGYTF
TGCGCCAGCAGCCTTGGCACAATTGGGTCACTGAACTATGGCTACACCTTC
>few|-|TRBV6-4|TRBJ1-1
CASRMSGAGSEAFF
TGTGCCAGCAGAATGTCGGGGGCCGGCTCTGAAGCTTTCTTT
>-|TRBD1|TRBV30|TRBJ1-2
CAWTTEGATLNYGYTF
TGTGCCTGGACCACTGAGGGGGCCACCCTTAACTATGGCTACACCTTC
>-|-|TRBV27|TRBJ2-7
CASSFFGARGGYEQYF
TGTGCCAGCAGTTTTTTTGGCGCGAGGGGGGGCTACGAGCAGTACTTC
>-|TRBD2|TRBV14|TRBJ2-3
CASSQEWLAGDTQYF
TGTGCCAGCAGCCAGGAGTGGCTAGCGGGAGATACGCAGTATTTT
>-|TRBD2|TRBV29-1|TRBJ2-7
CSGLLAESYEQYF
TGCAGCGGGTTACTAGCGGAATCCTACGAGCAGTACTTC
>-|TRBD2|TRBV7-2|TRBJ2-7
CASNPWGPSGSGEQYF
TGTGCCAGCAACCCCTGGGGGCCTAGCGGGAGTGGAGAGCAGTACTTC
>-|-|TRBV7-9|TRBJ2-7
CASSSGFYEQYF
TGTGCCAGCAGCTCAGGTTTCTACGAGCAGTACTTC
>-|TRBD2|TRBV4-2|TRBJ2-1
CASSTGLVDEQFF
TGTGCCAGCAGCACGGGACTAGTCGATGAGCAGTTCTTC
>-|-|TRBV10-3|TRBJ1-1
CAIRSGGQGTEAFF
TGTGCCATCAGGAGTGGGGGGCAAGGCACTGAAGCTTTCTTT
>-|-|TRBV28|TRBJ1-2
CASSDYYGYTF
TGTGCCAGCAGCGACTACTATGGCTACACCTTC
>once|-|TRBV10-1|TRBJ2-3
CASSEHPRVPDTQYF
TGCGCCAGCAGTGAGCATCCGCGGGTCCCAGATACGCAGTATTTT
>-|TRBD2|TRBV6-5|TRBJ2-2
CASSYSGGRSHGELFF
TGTGCCAGCAGTTACTCCGGCGGGAGGTCCCACGGGGAGCTGTTTTTT
>-|-|TRBV27|TRBJ2-5
CASSLYDQETQYF
TGTGCCAGCAGTTTATATGACCAAGAGACCCAGTACTTC
>-|TRBD1|TRBV27|TRBJ1-1
CASSFKGASEAFF
TGTGCCAGCAGTTTCAAGGGGGCCTCTGAAGCTTTCTTT
>-|TRBD1|TRBV6-5|TRBJ2-1
CASSLDRSNEQFF
TGTGCCAGCAGTCTGGACAGGAGTAATGAGCAGTTCTTC
>-|-|TRBV4-2|TRBJ2-3
CASRNLSGVDHTQYF
TGTGCCAGCAGGAACCTCAGCGGAGTAGACCATACGCAGTATTTT
>-|TRBD2|TRBV27|TRBJ2-3
CASSLSAFGLARPDTQYF
TGTGCCAGCAGTTTATCGGCGTTCGGACTAGCGAGGCCAGATACGCAGTATTTT
>-|-|TRBV5-4|TRBJ1-1
CASSLEEGANTEAFF
TGTGCCAGCAGCTTGGAAGAAGGAGCGAACACTGAAGCTTTCTTT
>-|-|TRBV6-5|TRBJ2-2
CASSYGQIANTGELFF
TGTGCCAGCAGTTACGGGCAGATCGCGAACACCGGGGAGCTGTTTTTT
>-|-|TRBV10-1|TRBJ1-1
CASSAGTGNTEAFF
TGCGCCAGCAGTGCCGGGACTGGGAACACTGAAGCTTTCTTT